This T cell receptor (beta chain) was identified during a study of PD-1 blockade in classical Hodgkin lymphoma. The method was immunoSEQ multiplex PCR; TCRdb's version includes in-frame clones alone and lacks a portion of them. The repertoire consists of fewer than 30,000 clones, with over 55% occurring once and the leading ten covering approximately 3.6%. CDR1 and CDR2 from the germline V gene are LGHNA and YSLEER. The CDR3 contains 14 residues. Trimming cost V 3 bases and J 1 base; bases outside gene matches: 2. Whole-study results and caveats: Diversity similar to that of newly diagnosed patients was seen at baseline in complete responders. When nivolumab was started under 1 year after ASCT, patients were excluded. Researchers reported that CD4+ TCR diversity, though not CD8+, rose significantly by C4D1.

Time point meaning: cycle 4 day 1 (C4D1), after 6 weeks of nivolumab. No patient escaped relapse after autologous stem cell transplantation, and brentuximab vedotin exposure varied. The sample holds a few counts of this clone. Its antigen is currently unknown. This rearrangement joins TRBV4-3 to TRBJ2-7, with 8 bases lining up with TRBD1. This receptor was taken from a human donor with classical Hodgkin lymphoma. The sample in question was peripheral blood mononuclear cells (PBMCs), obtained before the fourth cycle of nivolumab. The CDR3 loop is CASSHDRGSYEQYF. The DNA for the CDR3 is TGCGCCAGCAGCCATGACAGGGGATCCTACGAGCAGTACTTC.